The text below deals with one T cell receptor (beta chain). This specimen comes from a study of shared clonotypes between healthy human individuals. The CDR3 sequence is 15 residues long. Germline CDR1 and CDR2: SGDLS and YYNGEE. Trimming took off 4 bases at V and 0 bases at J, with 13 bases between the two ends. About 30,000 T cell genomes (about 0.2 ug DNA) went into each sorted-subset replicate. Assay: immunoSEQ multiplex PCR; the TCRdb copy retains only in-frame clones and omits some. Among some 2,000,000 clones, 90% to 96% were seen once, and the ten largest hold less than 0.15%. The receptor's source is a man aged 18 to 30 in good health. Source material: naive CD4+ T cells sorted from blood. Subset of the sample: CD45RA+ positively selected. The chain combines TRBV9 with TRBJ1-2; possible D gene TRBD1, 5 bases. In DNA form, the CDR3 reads TGTGCCAGCAGCCCCGGGGGGGAGACTAACTATGGCTACACCTTC. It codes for CASSPGGETNYGYTF.